This T cell receptor beta chain appears in the sequencing data of a study of sequential checkpoint blockade in melanoma. Treatment: randomized to nivolumab then ipilimumab (arm A) or the reverse (arm B). This clone ranks as medium-sized. V was trimmed by 1 base and J by 9 bases, leaving 19 bases between them. Germline CDR1 is SGHDN and CDR2 is FVKESK. This CDR3 contains 16 residues. The protocol was immunoSEQ multiplex PCR, while the TCRdb copy is restricted to in-frame clones and leaves out a portion. The sample lists 5,500 to 9,000 clones; about 28% were seen once. This TCR was sampled from a human donor with melanoma. The specimen was tumor tissue (inferred from file names), collected from a patient given nivolumab and ipilimumab in sequence. The rearrangement joins TRBV14 to TRBJ2-1, with a weak D call TRBD2 (6 bases). The CDR3 DNA sequence: TGTGCCAGCAGCCAAGTCACTGGGCTGACGCGGGGTGAGCAGTTCTTC. Translation: CASSQVTGLTRGEQFF. The full variable domain, in which reference TRBV14 and TRBJ2-1 provide the parts outside the CDR3, is EAGVTQFPSHSVIEKGQTVTLRCDPISGHDNLYWYRRVMGKEIKFLLHFVKESKQDESGMPNNRFLAERTGGTYSTLKVQPAELEDSGVYFCASSQVTGLTRGEQFFGPGTRLTVL.